This entry lists 30 T cell receptor beta chains sequenced from one sample in a study of blood T cell repertoires in COVID-19. The method was immunoSEQ multiplex PCR; TCRdb's version includes in-frame clones alone and lacks a portion of them. The data show about 39,000 clones, with 75% to 90% seen just once and about 14% held by the top ten. The sample consisted of peripheral blood. The origin of the receptors is a man aged 50 to 59 with active or convalescent COVID-19.

V and J are TRBV12-3 or TRBV12-4 and TRBJ1-6; tentatively, D is TRBD1 (6 bases). Trimming removed 6 bases at V and 13 bases at J, with 10 bases between. This CDR3 region has 11 residues. The CDR3 loop reads CASRGQTPLHF. The CDR3 nucleotides read TGTGCCAGCAGAGGACAGACCCCCCTCCACTTT.

The gene calls are TRBV9 and TRBJ2-3; D is unclear. V was pared by 3 bases and J by 5 bases, with 7 bases between. The V gene's germline CDR1 is SGDLS and CDR2 YYNGEE. This CDR3 is 12 amino acids long. The CDR3 here is CASSASGDTQYF. The CDR3 DNA is TGTGCCAGCAGCGCCTCAGGAGATACGCAGTATTTT.

The chain uses TRBV7-9 and TRBJ1-4; TRBD1 might be the D (6 bases). CDR3 size: 14 residues. CDR1 and CDR2 (germline): SEHNR, FQNEAQ (reference sequence). Trimming stripped 6 bases from V and 11 bases from J, with 19 bases between. In DNA, the CDR3 is TGTGCCAGCAGTCTACAGGGATTACCAGCCAAACTGTTTTTT. Residues: CASSLQGLPAKLFF.

The chain recombines TRBV9 with TRBJ2-3, with 12 nucleotides matching TRBD2. V shed 0 bases, J shed 6 bases, and the junction held 8 bases outside the gene matches. The germline V gene has CDR1 SGDLS and CDR2 YYNGEE. The CDR3 is 17 amino acids. In DNA, the CDR3 is TGTGCCAGCAGCGTAGCCCGGACTAGCGGGGTGGGGGATACGCAGTATTTT. Translation: CASSVARTSGVGDTQYF.

V is TRBV3-1 (or the pseudogene TRBV3-2) and J is TRBJ1-5; possible D gene TRBD1, 5 bases. The V gene's germline CDR1 is LGHDT and CDR2 YNNKEL (reference sequence). The V gene lost 4 bases and the J gene lost 4 bases, with 8 bases spanning the gap. The CDR3 consists of 13 residues. The CDR3, as DNA: TGTGCCAGCAGCCCGACAGAAAATCAGCCCCAGCATTTT. Residues: CASSPTENQPQHF.

This clone was picked up one time. The chain links TRBV19 to TRBJ2-7, with D possibly matching TRBD1 (5 bases). The CDR3 runs 13 residues. Germline V gene lookup returns CDR1 LNHDA and CDR2 SQIVND (reference sequence). V was clipped by 6 bases and J by 3 bases, with 12 bases between them. The CDR3 coding sequence is TGTGCCAGTAGCTCCAGGGCGAACTACGAGCAGTACTTC. Amino acid sequence: CASSSRANYEQYF.

The gene calls are TRBV6-5 and TRBJ1-5; D perhaps matches TRBD1 (5 bases). The CDR3 covers 13 residues. With 8 bases removed from V and 3 bases from J, the gap between germline ends came to 11 bases. CDR1 and CDR2 from the germline V gene are MNHEY and SVGAGI. CDR3 residues: CASLPGINQPQHF. In nucleotides, the CDR3 is TGTGCCAGCTTGCCAGGGATCAATCAGCCCCAGCATTTT.

This clone is a singleton in its sample. V usage is TRBV29-1 and J usage is TRBJ2-7, with TRBD1 as a possible D gene (6 bases). The V end was cut by 7 bases, the J end by 7 bases, with 20 bases between. The CDR3 consists of 13 residues. Germline V gene lookup returns CDR1 SQVTM and CDR2 ANQGSEA. CDR3 DNA: TGCAGCGCCCGACCCCCCGGGACATCGGAGCAGTACTTC. This codes for CSARPPGTSEQYF.

The V and J genes are TRBV19 and TRBJ2-1, with 7 nucleotides matching TRBD1. V shed 4 bases and J 8 bases; nucleotides not matched to a gene: 8. The CDR3 extends over 14 amino acids. CDR1 is LNHDA and CDR2 is SQIVND in the germline V gene (reference sequence). CDR3 sequence (DNA): TGTGCCAGTAGTAAGGCAGGGGGTAGTGATGAGCAGTTCTTC. Amino acids: CASSKAGGSDEQFF.

The chain has TRBV9 and TRBJ2-7; 11 bases are a match to TRBD1. V gave up 3 bases and J gave up 2 bases; unmatched junction bases: 7. CDR3 length: 16 amino acids. Germline values: CDR1 SGDLS, CDR2 YYNGEE. CDR3 DNA sequence: TGTGCCAGCAGCGATGGAGGGGGACAGGGGGCCTACGAGCAGTACTTC. Protein sequence: CASSDGGGQGAYEQYF.

The rearrangement joins TRBV25-1 to TRBJ1-6; no clear D gene. CDR1 and CDR2 from the germline V gene are MGHDK and SYGVNS. Deletions cut 3 bases from V and 6 bases from J, with 6 bases between. The CDR3 spans 13 residues. The CDR3 bases are TGTGCCAGCAGTGAGCAGGTTAATTCACCCCTCCACTTT. Its translation is CASSEQVNSPLHF.

V is TRBV9 and J is TRBJ2-4; 7 bases agree with TRBD2. The ends lost 4 bases at V and 1 base at J; junction bases unmatched: 5. This CDR3 contains 15 residues. The germline V gene has CDR1 SGDLS and CDR2 YYNGEE. This chain's CDR3 is CASSRISGAKNIQYF. DNA for the CDR3: TGTGCCAGCAGCCGAATTAGCGGGGCCAAAAACATTCAGTACTTC.

This clone was counted a few times. The chain couples TRBV2 to TRBJ2-1; D unclear. The V end was cut by 1 base, the J end by 8 bases, with 18 bases between. Germline V gives CDR1 SNHLY, CDR2 FYNNEI. There are 16 residues in the CDR3. CDR3 region: CASSEVTATIHDEQFF. CDR3 nucleotides: TGTGCCAGCAGTGAAGTTACAGCAACCATACACGATGAGCAGTTCTTC.

The rearrangement links TRBV2 to TRBJ2-5; TRBD1 agrees at 8 bases. J lost 5 bases, V lost 5 bases, and 4 bases had no gene match. The germline gives CDR1 SNHLY, CDR2 FYNNEI. The CDR3 covers 13 residues. CDR3 region: CASSRDRGETQYF. CDR3 nucleotides: TGTGCCAGCAGTCGTGACAGGGGTGAGACCCAGTACTTC.

This chain links TRBV27 with TRBJ1-5; 10 positions agree with TRBD1. The germline gives CDR1 MNHEY, CDR2 SMNVEV (reference sequence). The CDR3 length is 14 residues. Trimming took 10 bases from V and 4 from J; bases not matched to a gene: 7. CDR3 nucleotide sequence: TGTGCCACTAGGGGACAGGGGACTAATCAGCCCCAGCATTTT. It specifies CATRGQGTNQPQHF.

This chain uses TRBV9 with TRBJ2-1; 10 bases line up with TRBD2. Trimming cost V 3 bases and J 14 bases; bases outside gene matches: 14. The germline gives CDR1 SGDLS, CDR2 YYNGEE. The CDR3 has 15 residues. The CDR3 region has the DNA TGTGCCAGCAGCGGTCTAGCGGGGGCTAACGTACCGAAGTTCTTC. This gives the protein CASSGLAGANVPKFF.

The chain employs TRBV9 and TRBJ2-7, with TRBD2 as a possible D gene (5 bases). CDR1 SGDLS and CDR2 YYNGEE come from the germline V gene. V dropped 1 base and J dropped 2 bases, with 16 bases sitting between them. The CDR3 sequence is 16 residues long. The CDR3 reads CASSVRVPDGTYEQYF. The DNA for the CDR3 is TGTGCCAGCAGCGTAAGGGTACCCGACGGGACCTACGAGCAGTACTTC.

The table lists this clone with a few counts. The CDR3 spells CASSRTGSSSYEQYF. The CDR3, as DNA: TGTGCCAGCAGCCGCACAGGGTCTAGCTCCTACGAGCAGTACTTC. The V call is TRBV6-5, the J call TRBJ2-7, with D possibly being TRBD1 (6 bases). The CDR3 length is 15 residues. Germline-derived CDR1 and CDR2 are MNHEY and SVGAGI. V was trimmed by 6 bases and J by 0 bases, leaving 15 bases between them.

This chain uses TRBV28 with TRBJ1-2; maybe TRBD1 (5 bases). The germline V and J ends were trimmed by 7 bases and 7 bases, with 16 bases remaining between them. The germline CDR1 and CDR2 sequences are MDHEN and SYDVKM. The CDR3 loop spans 13 amino acids. The CDR3 reads CASTVGGKGGYTF. The DNA for the CDR3 is TGTGCCAGCACCGTGGGGGGAAAGGGTGGCTACACCTTC.

The chain is built from TRBV5-1 and TRBJ1-2; maybe TRBD1 (6 bases). Trimming took off 4 bases at V and 4 bases at J, with 20 bases between the two ends. Germline CDR1 reads SGHRS; CDR2 reads YFSETQ. This CDR3 spans 16 amino acids. The CDR3 sequence: CASSLYRDNPSYGYTF. The CDR3 region has the DNA TGCGCCAGCAGCCTCTACCGGGACAATCCTTCCTATGGCTACACCTTC.

The J gene is TRBJ2-7, the V gene TRBV6-5; TRBD2 might be the D (6 bases). Germline V gene lookup returns CDR1 MNHEY and CDR2 SVGAGI. V gave up 5 bases and J gave up 0 bases, with 11 bases separating them. The CDR3 length is 14 residues. The CDR3 loop is CASSKDYTSYEQYF. CDR3 sequence (DNA): TGTGCCAGCAGTAAGGACTACACCTCCTACGAGCAGTACTTC.

This clone was found once. This chain links TRBV29-1 with TRBJ1-4; maybe TRBD1 (5 bases). This CDR3 contains 13 residues. Germline V CDR1 and CDR2: SQVTM, ANQGSEA. V lost 4 bases, J lost 8 bases, and 14 bases lay in between. This chain's CDR3 is CSVAGSPGEKLFF. CDR3 sequence (DNA): TGCAGCGTTGCCGGCTCCCCAGGGGAAAAACTGTTTTTT.

The V and J genes are TRBV7-9 and TRBJ1-1, with no clear D. This CDR3 is 15 amino acids long. Deletions cut 5 bases from V and 6 bases from J, with 19 bases between. Germline V gene lookup returns CDR1 SEHNR and CDR2 FQNEAQ (reference sequence). CDR3 sequence reads: CASSPLGGVYAEAFF. The CDR3 nucleotides are TGTGCCAGCAGCCCCCTTGGCGGGGTATATGCTGAAGCTTTCTTT.

This chain uses TRBV25-1 with TRBJ2-7; 10 bases fit TRBD1. J gave up 4 bases and V 3 bases, and 6 bases lay outside the gene matches. This CDR3 is 15 amino acids long. The germline CDR1 and CDR2 sequences are MGHDK and SYGVNS. The CDR3 loop reads CASSEPEDRGYEQYF. The CDR3 DNA follows: TGTGCCAGCAGTGAGCCAGAGGACAGGGGGTACGAGCAGTACTTC.

The chain joins TRBV19 to TRBJ1-1; unclear D gene. Germline lookup yields CDR1 LNHDA and CDR2 SQIVND (reference sequence). The CDR3 length is 13 residues. V dropped 3 bases and J dropped 0 bases, with 5 bases sitting between them. CDR3 protein: CASSITLNTEAFF. In DNA form, the CDR3 reads TGTGCCAGTAGTATCACATTGAACACTGAAGCTTTCTTT.

The gene calls are TRBV19 and TRBJ1-1; D is unresolved. V was clipped by 7 bases and J by 0 bases, with 12 bases between them. The CDR3 covers 14 residues. CDR1 is LNHDA and CDR2 is SQIVND in the germline V gene (reference sequence). Written as DNA, the CDR3 is TGTGCCAGTAAGTCAAGACACTTGAACACTGAAGCTTTCTTT. It encodes CASKSRHLNTEAFF.

The genes are TRBV5-1 and TRBJ1-1; 11 nucleotides line up with TRBD1. Germline assignment: CDR1 SGHRS and CDR2 YFSETQ. This CDR3 has 17 residues. V dropped 0 bases and J dropped 5; count of bases not matched to a gene: 9. CDR3 in amino acids: CASSLGAGTGGRTEAFF. The CDR3 DNA reads TGCGCCAGCAGCTTGGGGGCCGGGACAGGGGGAAGGACTGAAGCTTTCTTT.

The J gene is TRBJ1-2, the V gene TRBV5-1; TRBD1 might be the D (6 bases). The CDR3 is made up of 13 amino acids. Trimming removed 4 bases from V and 8 bases from J, with 15 bases in between. Looked up from germline, CDR1 is SGHRS and CDR2 is YFSETQ. CDR3 DNA: TGCGCCAGCAGCCCCACCAGGGGTGACGGCTACACCTTC. It yields the protein CASSPTRGDGYTF.

The V call is TRBV9, the J call TRBJ2-7, with D maybe TRBD1 (5 bases). The V gene's germline CDR1 is SGDLS and CDR2 YYNGEE. Trimming removed 0 bases at V and 5 bases at J, with 12 bases between. The CDR3 runs to 14 residues. This CDR3 is CASSVAGLLDEQYF. CDR3 nucleotide sequence: TGTGCCAGCAGCGTAGCAGGGCTTTTAGACGAGCAGTACTTC.

This clone was counted a few times. The gene calls are TRBV19 and TRBJ1-2, with D tentatively TRBD1 (5 bases). CDR3 length: 13 amino acids. Germline V gene sequence: CDR1 LNHDA, CDR2 SQIVND (reference sequence). V lost 3 bases to trimming and J lost 3 bases, with 8 bases between them. This chain's CDR3 is CASSIVGHYGYTF. The DNA of the CDR3 is TGTGCCAGTAGTATTGTGGGGCACTATGGCTACACCTTC.